A selection of T cell receptor beta chains follows, all from one sample in a study of blood T cell repertoires in COVID-19. The method was immunoSEQ multiplex PCR; TCRdb's version includes in-frame clones alone and lacks a portion of them. The sample has 250,000 to 300,000 clones; more than 75% are singletons. Sequencing was performed on PBMCs or T cells enriched from blood (not recorded which). These receptor sequences come from a man aged 18 to 35 who had recovered from COVID-19. Both conserved end residues are part of each CDR3. The order of the fields is V gene, J gene, clone size, D gene, CDR3 DNA, CDR3 protein. D genes are given only for firm matches. Clone sizes are given selectively: once, few, many, or a class where the clone is expanded.

V: TRBV28; J: TRBJ1-5; size: once; D: TRBD1; DNA: TGTGCCTTGGCAGGGGGCATCAATCAGCCCCAGCATTTT; CDR3: CALAGGINQPQHF
V: TRBV19; J: TRBJ2-7; size: once; D: TRBD2; DNA: TGTGCCAGTAGTATTCTAGCGGGAGGGCCCTACGAGCAGTACTTC; CDR3: CASSILAGGPYEQYF
V: TRBV5-1; J: TRBJ2-2; size: NA; D: TRBD1; DNA: TGCGCCAGCAGACAGGGGGCGCTGGACACCGGGGAGCTGTTTTTT; CDR3: CASRQGALDTGELFF
V: TRBV7-3; J: TRBJ2-5; size: NA; D: NA; DNA: TGTGCCAGCAGCCTCCAAGAGACCCAGTACTTC; CDR3: CASSLQETQYF
V: TRBV30; J: TRBJ2-4; size: once; D: NA; DNA: TGTGCTTGGGCCTCGCGGAACATTCAGTACTTC; CDR3: CAWASRNIQYF
V: TRBV10-1; J: TRBJ1-1; size: NA; D: TRBD1; DNA: TGCGCCAGCAGAAAAGGACAGGGGTTGAACACTGAAGCTTTCTTT; CDR3: CASRKGQGLNTEAFF
V: TRBV6-5; J: TRBJ1-2; size: few; D: NA; DNA: TGTGCCAGCAAACAAGGCGGGACTCCGAACTATGGCTACACCTTC; CDR3: CASKQGGTPNYGYTF
V: TRBV7-2; J: TRBJ1-6; size: NA; D: NA; DNA: TGTGCCAGCAGCTTATCTGGCAGGAACTCACCCCTCCACTTT; CDR3: CASSLSGRNSPLHF
V: TRBV24-1; J: TRBJ2-3; size: once; D: TRBD2; DNA: TGTGCCACCAGTGACCCGGTGACTAGCGGGAGGGCCGGCACAGATACGCAGTATTTT; CDR3: CATSDPVTSGRAGTDTQYF
V: TRBV4-2; J: TRBJ2-7; size: NA; D: TRBD1; DNA: TGTGCCAGCAGCCCCAGGGACAGGACCTACTACGAGCAGTACTTC; CDR3: CASSPRDRTYYEQYF
V: TRBV28; J: TRBJ2-7; size: once; D: TRBD1; DNA: TGTGCCAGCAGTTTCCTTACAGGGGGAACGGGTGAGCAGTACTTC; CDR3: CASSFLTGGTGEQYF
V: TRBV7-9; J: TRBJ2-5; size: NA; D: TRBD2; DNA: TGTGCCAGCAGCTTTAGTAGCGGGAGAGGGCAAGAGACCCAGTACTTC; CDR3: CASSFSSGRGQETQYF
V: TRBV5-8; J: TRBJ2-7; size: NA; D: NA; DNA: TGTGCCAGCAGCTTGGAATTAGCGCGCGAGCAGTACTTC; CDR3: CASSLELAREQYF
V: TRBV24-1; J: TRBJ2-1; size: NA; D: NA; DNA: TGTGCCACCAGTGAGTCAGGGTCCAATGAGCAGTTCTTC; CDR3: CATSESGSNEQFF
V: TRBV6-1; J: TRBJ2-7; size: NA; D: TRBD2; DNA: TGTGCCAGCAGTGACCCCGGGGGGGGTCGAACCTACGAGCAGTACTTC; CDR3: CASSDPGGGRTYEQYF
V: TRBV4-2; J: TRBJ1-2; size: NA; D: NA; DNA: TGTGCCAGCAGCCTTTGGGGCCAGGTAAACTATGGCTACACCTTC; CDR3: CASSLWGQVNYGYTF
V: TRBV5-1; J: TRBJ2-3; size: NA; D: NA; DNA: TGCGCCAGCAGCTTAGCACAGGGTAAAAATACGCAGTATTTT; CDR3: CASSLAQGKNTQYF
V: TRBV19; J: TRBJ1-5; size: once; D: TRBD1; DNA: TGTGCCAGTAGTATCGTAACAGGGGGCATTCAGCCCCAGCATTTT; CDR3: CASSIVTGGIQPQHF
V: TRBV19; J: TRBJ1-2; size: NA; D: NA; DNA: TGTGCCAGTAGTATCAAGGGGGAACGCTATGGCTACACCTTC; CDR3: CASSIKGERYGYTF
V: TRBV7-3; J: TRBJ2-3; size: NA; D: TRBD2; DNA: TGTGCCAGCAGCCCTAATGGGGCGGGAGGGCCGGATACGCAGTATTTT; CDR3: CASSPNGAGGPDTQYF
V: TRBV7-8; J: TRBJ2-4; size: NA; D: TRBD2; DNA: TGTGCCAGCAGCTTAGGATCCGGGACTAAGATTCAGTACTTC; CDR3: CASSLGSGTKIQYF
V: TRBV19; J: TRBJ1-6; size: NA; D: NA; DNA: TGTGCCAGTAGTCCATCGGGACTCCAGCACACCCTCCACTTT; CDR3: CASSPSGLQHTLHF
V: TRBV10-2; J: TRBJ2-1; size: once; D: NA; DNA: TGCGCCAGTTGGGAGCCGGGCGCTTCCAATGAGCAGTTCTTC; CDR3: CASWEPGASNEQFF